Listed here are 15 T cell receptor beta chains from one sample, sequenced in a study of T cells after yellow fever vaccination. TCRdb re-analysed the 5' RACE reads in MiXCR, keeping a single row per CDR3 protein. The sample includes 450,000 to 550,000 distinct CDR3 sequences, 15% to 20% of them seen just once. The sample was PBMCs, taken 15 days after the yellow fever booster vaccination. Receptors originate from a man between 25 and 39 years old who received the YFV17D yellow fever vaccine.

The V and J genes are TRBV3-1 and TRBJ2-7; TRBD2 aligns across 10 bases. CDR1 and CDR2 from the germline V gene are LGHDT and YNNKEL (reference sequence). Trimming cost V 1 base and J 6 bases; bases outside gene matches: 6. The CDR3 sequence is 15 residues long. The CDR3 bases are TGTGCCAGCAGCCAAGCCCCGACTAGCGGGTTCGAGCAGTACTTC. It is translated as CASSQAPTSGFEQYF.

The V gene is TRBV20-1, the J gene TRBJ2-1; 7 positions match TRBD2. CDR1 and CDR2 (germline): DFQATT, SNEGSKA (reference sequence). The length of the CDR3 is 15 residues. The V segment lost 5 bases and the J segment 6 bases; nucleotides outside the gene matches: 13. DNA of the CDR3: TGCAGTGCTCGAGGTATTGCGGGAGTTGGCAATGAGCAGTTCTTC. This codes for CSARGIAGVGNEQFF.

V and J are TRBV27 and TRBJ1-5; D is unresolved. This CDR3 spans 12 amino acids. Per germline, CDR1 MNHEY and CDR2 SMNVEV (reference sequence). V was shortened by 5 bases and J by 6 bases, with 8 bases between the two germline ends. The CDR3 coding sequence is TGTGCCAGCAGTACGCCGGGTCAGCCCCAGCATTTT. Amino acid sequence: CASSTPGQPQHF.

This clonotype occurred a few times. The chain recombines TRBV20-1 with TRBJ2-5; TRBD1 matches at 8 bases. V shed 3 bases, J shed 2 bases, and the junction held 5 bases outside the gene matches. Germline CDR1 reads DFQATT; CDR2 reads SNEGSKA (reference sequence). The CDR3 consists of 14 residues. The CDR3 is CSARTGTGQETQYF. In nucleotides, the CDR3 is TGCAGTGCTAGGACCGGGACAGGTCAAGAGACCCAGTACTTC.

Note on this clonotype: A much larger clone sits a single nucleotide away, making a read error possible. The chain links TRBV29-1 to TRBJ2-2, with D uncertain. Germline CDR1 and CDR2: SQVTM and ANQGSEA. This CDR3 spans 10 amino acids. The CDR3 protein is CIVNTGELFF. Written as DNA, the CDR3 is TGCATCGTGAACACCGGGGAGCTGTTTTTT.

The CDR3 region has the DNA TGCAGTGCTAGAAGAGCGGGAGATACGTACGAGCAGTACTTC. It codes for CSARRAGDTYEQYF. This chain connects TRBV20-1 to TRBJ2-7, with 8 bases identical to TRBD2. The CDR3 consists of 14 residues. The germline CDR1 and CDR2 sequences are DFQATT and SNEGSKA (reference sequence). Trimming cost V 2 bases and J 4 bases; bases outside gene matches: 7.

In its sample, this clonotype was seen a few times. The genes are TRBV29-1 and TRBJ1-1; no reliable D call. The CDR3 is 11 residues long. Germline V gene data show CDR1 as SQVTM and CDR2 as ANQGSEA. Trimming pared 8 bases from V and 9 bases from J, leaving 16 bases between. CDR3 residues: CSIGRPNQAFF. CDR3 bases: TGCAGCATTGGACGGCCAAACCAAGCTTTCTTT.

This rearrangement joins TRBV25-1 to TRBJ2-1, with D possibly matching TRBD1 (5 bases). Trimming took off 8 bases at V and 3 bases at J, with 11 bases between the two ends. In germline, CDR1 is MGHDK, CDR2 SYGVNS. The CDR3 runs 13 residues. This CDR3 reads CASGVGLYNEQFF. As DNA, the CDR3 is TGTGCCAGCGGAGTGGGGCTCTACAATGAGCAGTTCTTC.

This clonotype was seen a few times. This rearrangement joins TRBV7-9 to TRBJ2-7, with a tentative D call TRBD2 (6 bases). The CDR3 is 15 amino acids. Trimming cost V 2 bases and J 2 bases, with 13 bases left between them. From germline, CDR1 is SEHNR and CDR2 FQNEAQ (reference sequence). Written as DNA, the CDR3 is TGTGCCAGCAGCTTAACGGATGGGGGGACCTACGAGCAGTACTTC. It yields the protein CASSLTDGGTYEQYF.

The J gene is TRBJ2-7, the V gene TRBV27; D is undetermined. The CDR3 covers 15 residues. V lost 5 bases and J 0 bases, leaving 14 bases between the germline ends. CDR1 and CDR2 (germline): MNHEY, SMNVEV (reference sequence). CDR3 region: CASSANPGGSYEQYF. The CDR3 DNA sequence: TGTGCCAGCAGTGCAAACCCTGGTGGCTCCTACGAGCAGTACTTC.

The genes are TRBV6-1 and TRBJ2-5; TRBD1 aligns across 7 bases. Germline CDR1 and CDR2: MNHNS and SASEGT. This CDR3 spans 13 amino acids. Germline trimming cut 6 bases from V and 7 bases from J; bases unmatched to any gene: 8. CDR3 coding DNA: TGTGCCAGCAGGGAGCGCCAGGGGGTGACCCAGTACTTC. This translates into CASRERQGVTQYF.

The rearrangement uses TRBV20-1 and TRBJ2-2, with D perhaps being TRBD1 or TRBD2 (5 bases each). Germline V gives CDR1 DFQATT, CDR2 SNEGSKA (reference sequence). Trimming stripped 5 bases from V and 3 bases from J, with 16 bases between. The CDR3 length is 15 residues. This CDR3 is CSAGSPGRDTGELFF. The CDR3 DNA follows: TGCAGTGCTGGGAGCCCAGGGCGGGACACCGGGGAGCTGTTTTTT.

The chain carries TRBV6-2 or TRBV6-3 and TRBJ2-1, with TRBD2 matching 9 bases. The CDR3 extends over 14 amino acids. The germline gives CDR1 MNHEY, CDR2 SVGEGT. Trimming removed 8 bases from V and 6 bases from J; junction bases left unmatched: 8. The CDR3 loop is CASLAGTDRNEQFF. CDR3 coding DNA: TGTGCCAGCCTAGCGGGGACCGATCGCAATGAGCAGTTCTTC.

This clonotype was recorded a few times. The chain joins TRBV7-2 to TRBJ2-7; 15 nucleotides align to TRBD2. The germline V gene encodes CDR1 SGHTA and CDR2 FQGNSA. V shed 2 bases and J 9 bases; nucleotides not matched to a gene: 8. The CDR3 consists of 16 residues. The CDR3 region is CASSLSGLAGGPGQYF. CDR3 nucleotides: TGTGCCAGCAGCTTAAGCGGACTAGCGGGAGGGCCGGGGCAGTACTTC.

This rearrangement joins TRBV20-1 to TRBJ1-2; D is uncertain. Between the trimmed V and J ends, which lost 5 bases and 8 bases, there was a span of 21 bases. This CDR3 is built from 14 residues. Germline CDR1 is DFQATT and CDR2 is SNEGSKA (reference sequence). The CDR3 spells CSAPNRLNYSGYTF. In nucleotides, the CDR3 is TGCAGTGCTCCAAACAGACTTAACTACTCGGGCTACACCTTC.